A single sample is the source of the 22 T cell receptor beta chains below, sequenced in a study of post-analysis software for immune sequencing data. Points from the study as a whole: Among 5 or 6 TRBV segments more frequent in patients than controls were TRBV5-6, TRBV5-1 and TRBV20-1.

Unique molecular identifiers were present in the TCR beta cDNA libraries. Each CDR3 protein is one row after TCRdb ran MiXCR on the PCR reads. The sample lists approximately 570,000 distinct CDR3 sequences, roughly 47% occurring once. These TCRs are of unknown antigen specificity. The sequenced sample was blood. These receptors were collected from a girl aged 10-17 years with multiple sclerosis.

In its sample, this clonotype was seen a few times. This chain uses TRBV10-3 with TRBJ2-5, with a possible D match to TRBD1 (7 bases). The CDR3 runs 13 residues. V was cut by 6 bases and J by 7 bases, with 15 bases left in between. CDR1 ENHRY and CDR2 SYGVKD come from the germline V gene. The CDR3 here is CAISTDREVTQYF. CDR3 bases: TGTGCCATCAGCACAGACAGGGAGGTGACCCAGTACTTC.

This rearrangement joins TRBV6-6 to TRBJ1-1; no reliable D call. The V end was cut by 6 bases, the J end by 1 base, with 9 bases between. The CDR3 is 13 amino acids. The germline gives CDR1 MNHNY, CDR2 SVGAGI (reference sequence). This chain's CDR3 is CASSLSSNTEAFF. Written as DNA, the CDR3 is TGTGCCAGCAGCCTTTCTTCGAACACTGAAGCTTTCTTT.

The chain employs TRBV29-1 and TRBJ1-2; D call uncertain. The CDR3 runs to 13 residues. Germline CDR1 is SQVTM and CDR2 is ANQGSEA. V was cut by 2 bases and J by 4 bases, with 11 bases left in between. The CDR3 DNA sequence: TGCAGCGTTGAACCGACTGACTTCTATGGCTACACCTTC. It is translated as CSVEPTDFYGYTF.

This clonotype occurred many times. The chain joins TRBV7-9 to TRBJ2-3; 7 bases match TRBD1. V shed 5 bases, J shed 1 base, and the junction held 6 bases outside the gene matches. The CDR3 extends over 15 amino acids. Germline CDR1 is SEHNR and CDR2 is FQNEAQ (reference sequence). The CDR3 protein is CASSRRGSGTDTQYF. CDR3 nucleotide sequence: TGTGCCAGCAGCCGCAGGGGGTCGGGCACAGATACGCAGTATTTT.

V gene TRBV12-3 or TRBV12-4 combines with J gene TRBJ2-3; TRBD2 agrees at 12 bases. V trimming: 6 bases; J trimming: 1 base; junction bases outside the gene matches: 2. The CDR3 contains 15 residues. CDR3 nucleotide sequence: TGTGCCAGCAGGAGGACTAGCGGGGGCACAGATACGCAGTATTTT. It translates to CASRRTSGGTDTQYF.

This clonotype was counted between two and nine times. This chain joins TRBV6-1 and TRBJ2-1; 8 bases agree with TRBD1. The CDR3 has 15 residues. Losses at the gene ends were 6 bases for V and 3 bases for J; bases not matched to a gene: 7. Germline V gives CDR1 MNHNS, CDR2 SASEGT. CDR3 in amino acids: CASRRTGMDYNEQFF. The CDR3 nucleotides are TGTGCCAGCAGAAGGACAGGGATGGACTACAATGAGCAGTTCTTC.

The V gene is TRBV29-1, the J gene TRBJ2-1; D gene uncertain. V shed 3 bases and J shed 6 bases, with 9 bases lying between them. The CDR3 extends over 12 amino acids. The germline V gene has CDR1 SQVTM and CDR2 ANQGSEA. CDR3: CSVEGKSNEQFF. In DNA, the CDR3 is TGCAGCGTTGAGGGGAAGAGCAATGAGCAGTTCTTC.

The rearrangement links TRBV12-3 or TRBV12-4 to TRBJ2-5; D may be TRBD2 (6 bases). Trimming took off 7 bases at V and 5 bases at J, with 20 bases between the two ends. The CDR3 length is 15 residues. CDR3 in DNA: TGTGCCAGCACCATGGGACTCGGTGATTGGGAGACCCAGTACTTC. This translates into CASTMGLGDWETQYF.

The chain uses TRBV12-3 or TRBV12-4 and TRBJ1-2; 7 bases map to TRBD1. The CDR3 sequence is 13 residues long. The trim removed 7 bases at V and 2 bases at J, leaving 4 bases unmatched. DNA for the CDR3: TGTGCCAGCAAGACGGACAGGAACTATGGCTACACCTTC. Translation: CASKTDRNYGYTF.

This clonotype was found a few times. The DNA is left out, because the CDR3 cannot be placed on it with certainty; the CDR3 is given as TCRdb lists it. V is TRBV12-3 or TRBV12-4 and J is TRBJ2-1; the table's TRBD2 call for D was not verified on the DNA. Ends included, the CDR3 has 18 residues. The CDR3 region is CASSAFWRGTSGGDEQFF.

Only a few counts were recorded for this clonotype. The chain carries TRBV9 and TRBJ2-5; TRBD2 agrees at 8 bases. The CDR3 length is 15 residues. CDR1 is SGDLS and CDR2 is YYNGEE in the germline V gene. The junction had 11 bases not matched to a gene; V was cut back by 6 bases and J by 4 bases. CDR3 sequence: CASTIEGLAGETQYF. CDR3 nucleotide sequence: TGTGCCAGCACCATCGAGGGGCTAGCGGGAGAGACCCAGTACTTC.

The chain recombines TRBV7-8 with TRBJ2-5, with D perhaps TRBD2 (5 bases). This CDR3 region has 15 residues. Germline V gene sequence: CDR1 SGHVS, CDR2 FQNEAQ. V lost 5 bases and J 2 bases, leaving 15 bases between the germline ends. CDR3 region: CASSPRPSLQETQYF. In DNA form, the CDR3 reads TGTGCCAGCAGCCCCCGGCCTAGCCTTCAAGAGACCCAGTACTTC.

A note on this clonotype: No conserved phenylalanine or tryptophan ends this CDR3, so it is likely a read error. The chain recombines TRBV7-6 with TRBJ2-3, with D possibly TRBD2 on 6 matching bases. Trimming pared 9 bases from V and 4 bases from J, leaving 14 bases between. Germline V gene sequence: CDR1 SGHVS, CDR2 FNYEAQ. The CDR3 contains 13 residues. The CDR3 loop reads CASSQDYSDTQYV. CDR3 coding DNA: TGTGCCAGTAGTCAGGACTACTCAGATACGCAGTATGTT.

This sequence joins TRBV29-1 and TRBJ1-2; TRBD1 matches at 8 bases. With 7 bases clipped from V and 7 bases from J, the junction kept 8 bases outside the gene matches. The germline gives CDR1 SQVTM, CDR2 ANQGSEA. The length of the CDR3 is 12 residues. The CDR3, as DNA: TGCAGCGAGATAGGACAGGGATCTGGCTACACCTTC. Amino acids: CSEIGQGSGYTF.

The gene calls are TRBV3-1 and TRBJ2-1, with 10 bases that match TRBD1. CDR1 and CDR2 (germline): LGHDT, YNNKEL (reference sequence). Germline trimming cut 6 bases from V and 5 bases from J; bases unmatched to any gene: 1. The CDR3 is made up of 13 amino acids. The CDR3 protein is CASRGQGNNEQFF. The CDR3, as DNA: TGTGCCAGCAGGGGACAGGGGAACAATGAGCAGTTCTTC.

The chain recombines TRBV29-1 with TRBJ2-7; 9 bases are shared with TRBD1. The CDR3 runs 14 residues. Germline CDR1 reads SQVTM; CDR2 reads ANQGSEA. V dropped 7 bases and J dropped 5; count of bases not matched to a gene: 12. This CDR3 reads CSARLRDRVHEQYF. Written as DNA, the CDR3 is TGCAGCGCCCGGCTTCGGGACAGGGTCCACGAGCAGTACTTC.

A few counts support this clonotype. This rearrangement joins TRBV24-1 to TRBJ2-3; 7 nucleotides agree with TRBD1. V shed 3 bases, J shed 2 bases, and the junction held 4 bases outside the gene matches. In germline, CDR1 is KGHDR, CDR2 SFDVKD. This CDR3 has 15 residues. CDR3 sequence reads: CATSDTGQSTDTQYF. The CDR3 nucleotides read TGTGCCACCAGTGATACGGGACAGTCCACAGATACGCAGTATTTT.

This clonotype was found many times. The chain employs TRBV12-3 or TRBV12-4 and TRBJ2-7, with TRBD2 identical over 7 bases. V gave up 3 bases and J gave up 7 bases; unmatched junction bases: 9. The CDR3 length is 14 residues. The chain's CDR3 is CASSFKGVGGEQYF. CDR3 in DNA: TGTGCCAGCAGTTTCAAGGGAGTGGGAGGGGAGCAGTACTTC.

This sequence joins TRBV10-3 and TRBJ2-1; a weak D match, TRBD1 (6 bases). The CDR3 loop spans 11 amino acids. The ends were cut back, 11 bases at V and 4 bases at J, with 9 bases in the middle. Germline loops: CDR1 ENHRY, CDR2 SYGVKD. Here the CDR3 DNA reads TGTGCCGTAACAGGGTACAATGAGCAGTTCTTC. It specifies CAVTGYNEQFF.

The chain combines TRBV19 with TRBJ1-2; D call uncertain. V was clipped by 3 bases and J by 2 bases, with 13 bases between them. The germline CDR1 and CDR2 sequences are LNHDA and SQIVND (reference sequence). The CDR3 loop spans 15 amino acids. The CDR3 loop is CASSIQPNLNYGYTF. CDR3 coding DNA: TGTGCCAGTAGTATCCAACCGAACCTCAACTATGGCTACACCTTC.

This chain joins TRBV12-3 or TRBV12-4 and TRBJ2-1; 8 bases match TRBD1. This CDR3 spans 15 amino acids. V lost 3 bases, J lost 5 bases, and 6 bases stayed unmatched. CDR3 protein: CASSLGQARDNEQFF. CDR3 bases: TGTGCCAGCAGTTTGGGACAGGCGAGAGACAATGAGCAGTTCTTC.

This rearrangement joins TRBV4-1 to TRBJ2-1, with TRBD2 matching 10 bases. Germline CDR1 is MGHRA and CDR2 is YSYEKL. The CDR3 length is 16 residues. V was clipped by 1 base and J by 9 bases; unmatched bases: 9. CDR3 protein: CASSQAPLAGVLEQFF. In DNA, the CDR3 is TGCGCCAGCAGCCAAGCCCCGCTAGCGGGAGTTCTTGAGCAGTTCTTC.